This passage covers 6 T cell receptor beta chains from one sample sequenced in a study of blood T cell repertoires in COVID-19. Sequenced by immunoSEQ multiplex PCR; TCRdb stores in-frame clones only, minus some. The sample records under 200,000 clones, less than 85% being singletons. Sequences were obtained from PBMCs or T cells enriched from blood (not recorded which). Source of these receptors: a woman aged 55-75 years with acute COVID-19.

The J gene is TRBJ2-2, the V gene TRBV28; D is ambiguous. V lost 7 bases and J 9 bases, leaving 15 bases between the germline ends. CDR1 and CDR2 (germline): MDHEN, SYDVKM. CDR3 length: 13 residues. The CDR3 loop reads CASTLSGIRELFF. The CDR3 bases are TGTGCCAGCACCCTGTCGGGTATCCGGGAGCTGTTTTTT.

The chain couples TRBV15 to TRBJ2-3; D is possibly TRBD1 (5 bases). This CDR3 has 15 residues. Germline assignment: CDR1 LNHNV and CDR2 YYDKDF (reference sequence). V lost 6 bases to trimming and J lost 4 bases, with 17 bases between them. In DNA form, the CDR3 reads TGTGCCACCAGTAAAGACAGAGCGCGCGCAGATACGCAGTATTTT. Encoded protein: CATSKDRARADTQYF.

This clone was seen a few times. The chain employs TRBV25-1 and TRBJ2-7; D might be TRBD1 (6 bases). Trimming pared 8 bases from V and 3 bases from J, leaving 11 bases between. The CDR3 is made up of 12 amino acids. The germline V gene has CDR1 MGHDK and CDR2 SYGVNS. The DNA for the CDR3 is TGTGCCAGCTCGGACAGCTACTACGAGCAGTACGTC. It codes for CASSDSYYEQYV.

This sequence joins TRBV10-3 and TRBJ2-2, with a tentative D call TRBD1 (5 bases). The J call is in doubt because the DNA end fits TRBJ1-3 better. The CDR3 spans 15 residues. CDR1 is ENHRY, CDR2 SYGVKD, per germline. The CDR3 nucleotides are TGTGCCACCAACACCGGGGACTCCTCTGGAAACACCATATATTTT. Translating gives CATNTGDSSGNTIYF.

The DNA of the CDR3 is TGTGCCAGCAGCCCAGGGCAGGCCCAGTACTTC. Translated: CASSPGQAQYF. The chain recombines TRBV11-2 with TRBJ2-5; maybe TRBD1 (5 bases). V lost 5 bases and J lost 9, with 10 bases in between. Germline CDR1 and CDR2: SGHAT and FQNNGV. This CDR3 has 11 residues.

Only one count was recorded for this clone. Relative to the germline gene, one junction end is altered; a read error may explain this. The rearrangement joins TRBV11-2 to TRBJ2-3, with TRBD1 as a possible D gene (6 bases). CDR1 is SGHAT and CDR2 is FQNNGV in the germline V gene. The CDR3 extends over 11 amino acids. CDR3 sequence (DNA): TGTGCCAGCAGTTATACCGGGACACCGACTTTT. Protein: CASSYTGTPTF.